Listed below are T cell receptor beta chains from one sample, sequenced in a study of T cell changes during pregnancy in multiple sclerosis. The data were produced by immunoSEQ multiplex PCR, yet TCRdb's version contains in-frame clones alone and is incomplete. This table has about 79,000 clones, around 90% appearing once. The sample was CD4+ T cells from peripheral blood mononuclear cells, taken in the second trimester of pregnancy. Source of these receptors: a female donor with multiple sclerosis, enrolled in a pregnancy study. CDR3s include the opening cysteine and the closing phenylalanine or tryptophan. Fields, in order: D gene, V gene, J gene, clone size, CDR3 DNA, CDR3 protein. A D gene is named only where the DNA matches it firmly. Clone size, where shown, is once, few, many, or a class for clones that have expanded.

>TRBD2|TRBV7-2|TRBJ2-5|NA
TGTGCCAGCAGTTACACTAGCGGGGAATACACCCAGTACTTC
CASSYTSGEYTQYF
>NA|TRBV5-1|TRBJ2-2|NA
TGCGCCAGCAGCTTGCTTGACACCGGGGAGCTGTTTTTT
CASSLLDTGELFF
>NA|TRBV5-1|TRBJ1-1|NA
TGCGCCAGCAGCTTAGAAGCTAATGAAGCTTTCTTT
CASSLEANEAFF
>NA|TRBV2|TRBJ2-1|NA
TGTGCCAGCAGGTCAGACGGGTACAATGAGCAGTTCTTC
CASRSDGYNEQFF
>TRBD1|TRBV27|TRBJ2-4|NA
TGTGCCAGCAGTTCCCTATACAGGGGGCTACACAAAAACATTCAGTACTTC
CASSSLYRGLHKNIQYF
>TRBD1|TRBV5-1|TRBJ1-6|NA
TGCGCCAGCAGCCCAGGGACAGGGATAGTATCCTATAATTCACCCCTCCACTTT
CASSPGTGIVSYNSPLHF
>TRBD2|TRBV19|TRBJ2-3|NA
TGTGCCAGTAGAAAACTAGCGGGGGGGCAAGGTACGCAGTATTTT
CASRKLAGGQGTQYF
>TRBD1|TRBV6-1|TRBJ2-7|NA
TGTGCCAGCAGTGCCCAGGGGGACGAGCAGTACTTC
CASSAQGDEQYF
>NA|TRBV5-1|TRBJ2-5|NA
TGCGCCAGCAGCCGGGACTTAAGTGAGACCCAGTACTTC
CASSRDLSETQYF
>NA|TRBV9|TRBJ2-5|NA
TGTGCCAGCAGCGTAGGGGTAACAGGGCGTGAAGAGACCCAGTACTTC
CASSVGVTGREETQYF
>NA|TRBV7-3|TRBJ2-1|few
TGTGCCAGCAGCTTAATGGCGGCAAGTTACAATGAGCAGTTCTTC
CASSLMAASYNEQFF
>TRBD1|TRBV28|TRBJ2-6|NA
TGTGCCAGCAGAGGGGGCCCTGGGGCCAACGTCCTGACTTTC
CASRGGPGANVLTF
>TRBD1|TRBV4-1|TRBJ2-4|NA
TGCGCCAGCAGCCAACCAACAGGGGTGAAAAACATTCAGTACTTC
CASSQPTGVKNIQYF
>TRBD2|TRBV6-6|TRBJ2-5|NA
TGTGCCAGCAAGGGAACTAGCGGATTAATGGGAGAGACCCAGTACTTC
CASKGTSGLMGETQYF
>NA|TRBV5-4|TRBJ2-7|NA
TGCGCCAGCAGCCAAAACGATGAGAGGTACGAGCAGTACTTC
CASSQNDERYEQYF
>TRBD1|TRBV30|TRBJ1-5|NA
TGTGCCTGGAGTACCGGGACAGTAAATCAGCCCCAGCATTTT
CAWSTGTVNQPQHF
>NA|TRBV28|TRBJ1-5|NA
TGTGCCAGCAGTTTATCCCCGGGTATTCAGCCCCAGCATTTT
CASSLSPGIQPQHF